The clone carrying this T cell receptor beta chain was picked up many times. Its antigen is not known. 5'RACE with 10-nucleotide random UMIs generated the cDNA. Via MiXCR, TCRdb re-called the 5' RACE reads, giving one row per CDR3 protein. Of tens of thousands of distinct CDR3 sequences listed, about 22% were seen once; the top ten hold roughly 4%. The data originate from a study of neurological immune-mediated disorders. General study results and limits: TCR-beta repertoires seemed private in all groups, with no expanded CDR3 amino acid sequences shared. In HTLV-1-associated myelopathy, TCR clonal expansion was greatest, and in multiple sclerosis it was least, below healthy controls.

CDR1 is SGDLS and CDR2 is YYNGEE in the germline V gene. The CDR3 covers 13 residues. Trimming took 3 bases from V and 3 from J, leaving 7 bases between them. Time point in this sample: technical triplicate 3. Preparation of the unsorted libraries drew on 2 million PBMCs stored at -80 C. The sequenced sample consisted of PBMCs. The TCR originated in a man between 60 and 75 years old with HTLV-1-associated myelopathy (HAM/TSP). The chain recombines TRBV9 with TRBJ1-5; D gene unclear. As DNA, the CDR3 is TGTGCCAGCAGCGCCTCGACCAATCAGCCCCAGCATTTT. Its translation: CASSASTNQPQHF.